This TCR beta chain is from a study of regulatory T cells in long-lasting Graves disease. Noted time point: persistent/refractory GD, antithyroid drugs over 5 years with positive TRAb. From RNA extracted from PBMCs, the TCR library was made. EDTA tubes received about 9.4 milliliters of drawn peripheral blood. This clonotype was recorded at least ten times. Arm-PCR of CDR3 regions with iRepertoire HTBI primers generated TCR beta libraries. A single record per CDR3 protein comes from TCRdb applying MiXCR to the multiplex PCR reads. Of roughly 360,000 distinct CDR3 sequences in the sample, approximately 23% were seen once. Trimming took 4 bases from V and 6 from J; bases not matched to a gene: 10. CDR3 size: 15 residues. The V gene's germline CDR1 is SGHAT and CDR2 FQNNGV.

The starting material was peripheral blood mononuclear cells (PBMCs), obtained when the disease was refractory, from a patient treated with antithyroid drugs. V is TRBV11-2 and J is TRBJ2-7; TRBD1 matches at 9 bases. The clonotype was recovered from a woman aged 40 to 50 with Graves disease. This CDR3 reads CASSSWGDRVSEQYF. DNA of the CDR3: TGTGCCAGCAGCTCATGGGGGGACAGGGTGTCCGAGCAGTACTTC. Supplemented by reference TRBV11-2 and TRBJ2-7, the full variable domain reads EAGVAQSPRYKIIEKRQSVAFWCNPISGHATLYWYQQILGQGPKLLIQFQNNGVVDDSQLPKDRFSAERLKGVDSTLKIQPAKLEDSAVYLCASSSWGDRVSEQYFGPGTRLTVT.